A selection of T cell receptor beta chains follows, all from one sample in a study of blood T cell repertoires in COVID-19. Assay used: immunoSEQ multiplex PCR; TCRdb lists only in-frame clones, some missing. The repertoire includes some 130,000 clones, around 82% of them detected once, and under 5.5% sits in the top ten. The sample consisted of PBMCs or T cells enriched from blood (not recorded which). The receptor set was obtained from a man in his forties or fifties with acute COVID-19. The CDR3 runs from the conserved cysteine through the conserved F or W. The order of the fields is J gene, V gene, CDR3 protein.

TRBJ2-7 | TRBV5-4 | CASSQGLAGAYEQYF
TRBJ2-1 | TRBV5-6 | CASSLAGQEKQFF
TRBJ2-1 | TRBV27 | CASSPRGWGYNEQFF
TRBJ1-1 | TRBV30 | CAWSVTVSNTEAFF
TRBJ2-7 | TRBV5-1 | CASSTGDRGLQFYEQYF
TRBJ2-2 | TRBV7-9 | CASSLLAGASGELFF
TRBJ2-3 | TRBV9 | CASSVADGTDTQYF
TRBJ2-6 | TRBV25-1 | CASSPPDRYAGANVLTF
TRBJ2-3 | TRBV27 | CASQGAVDTQYF
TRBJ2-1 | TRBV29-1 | CRSYAWTSGIDEQFF
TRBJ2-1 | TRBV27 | CASSFSAGASYNEQFF
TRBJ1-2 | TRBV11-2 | CASSLDWRGDYGYTF
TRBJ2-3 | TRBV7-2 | CASSLGVGGIADTQYF
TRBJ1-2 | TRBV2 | CASRENRHPIYGYTF
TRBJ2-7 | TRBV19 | CASSIAGSGSDEQYF
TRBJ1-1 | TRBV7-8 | CASSGDRNTEAFF
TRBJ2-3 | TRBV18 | CASSPSGTTDTQYF
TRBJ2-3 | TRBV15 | CATSRDRERTDTQYF
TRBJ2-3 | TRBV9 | CATAGGDTDTQYF
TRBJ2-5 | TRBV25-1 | CASSEIGGRDQETQYF
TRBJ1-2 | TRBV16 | CASSQGPARPLYGYTF
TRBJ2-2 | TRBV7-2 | CASSEPPGGLGELFF
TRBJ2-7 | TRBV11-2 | CASSLWDRGTYEQYF
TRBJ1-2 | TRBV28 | CASSSGVFNYGYTF
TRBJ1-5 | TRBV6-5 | CASSNHRDQPQHF
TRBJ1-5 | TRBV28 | CASSLWGGRNQPQHF
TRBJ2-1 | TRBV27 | CASSFHYNEQFF
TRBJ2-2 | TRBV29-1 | CSVGGGLGTGELFF
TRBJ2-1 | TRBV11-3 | CASSPGGNSSYNEQFF
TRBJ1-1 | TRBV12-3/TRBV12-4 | CASSPGTGEAFF
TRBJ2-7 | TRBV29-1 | CSVASGSYEQYF
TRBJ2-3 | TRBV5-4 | CASSSRVAGEGTQYF
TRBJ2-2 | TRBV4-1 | CASSPQWGRTGELFF
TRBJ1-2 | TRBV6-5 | CASSYSRNYGYTF
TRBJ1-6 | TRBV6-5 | CASSYSPGNNSPLHF
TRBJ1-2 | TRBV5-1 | CASSLGTGSNYGYTF
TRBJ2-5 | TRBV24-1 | CATSERGGGETQYF
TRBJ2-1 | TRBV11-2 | CASSLFKGQGTYNEQFF
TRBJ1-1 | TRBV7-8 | CASSTGGTEAFF
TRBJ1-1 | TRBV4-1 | CASSPYGGNTEAFF
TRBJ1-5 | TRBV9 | CASSVDHRTNQPQHF
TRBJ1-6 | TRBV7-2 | CASSLGGLPLHF
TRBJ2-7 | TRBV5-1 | CASSEGQFHEQYF
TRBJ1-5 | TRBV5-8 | CASSSGGEGNQPQHF
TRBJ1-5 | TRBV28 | CASSSARGYQPQHF
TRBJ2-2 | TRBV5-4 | CASSLSRGHTGELFF
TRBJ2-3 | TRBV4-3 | CASSQDSGGDHTDTQYF
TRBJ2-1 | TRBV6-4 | CASKADSSYNEQFF
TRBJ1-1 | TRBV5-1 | CASSFTHRLMNTEAFF
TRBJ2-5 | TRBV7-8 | CASSLVLGTGLGETQYF
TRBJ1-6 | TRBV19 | CASSQQGVDNSPLHF
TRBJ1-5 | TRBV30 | CAWSLTRTGNQPQHF
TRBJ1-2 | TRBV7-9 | CASSPGPVAAF
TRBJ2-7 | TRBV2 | CASSEVAGGRGEQYF
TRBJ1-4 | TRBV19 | CASSIGPATNEKLFF